The T cell receptor (beta chain) under discussion was sequenced for a study of control samples from healthy donors and cancer patients. Losses at the gene ends were 7 bases for V and 5 bases for J; bases not matched to a gene: 3. Germline CDR1 is MNHEY and CDR2 is SMNVEV (reference sequence). The CDR3 is 12 amino acids. The repertoire was sequenced with immunoSEQ multiplex PCR; TCRdb's copy has only in-frame clones and lacks some. The profile shows approximately 87,000 clones, around 91% of them singletons. This sequence joins TRBV27 and TRBJ2-5; 8 bases line up with TRBD1. The clonotype comes from a man in his fifties or sixties in good health. Input material: blood. The CDR3 sequence: CASTTGDETQYF. CDR3 nucleotides: TGTGCCAGCACGACAGGGGATGAGACCCAGTACTTC.